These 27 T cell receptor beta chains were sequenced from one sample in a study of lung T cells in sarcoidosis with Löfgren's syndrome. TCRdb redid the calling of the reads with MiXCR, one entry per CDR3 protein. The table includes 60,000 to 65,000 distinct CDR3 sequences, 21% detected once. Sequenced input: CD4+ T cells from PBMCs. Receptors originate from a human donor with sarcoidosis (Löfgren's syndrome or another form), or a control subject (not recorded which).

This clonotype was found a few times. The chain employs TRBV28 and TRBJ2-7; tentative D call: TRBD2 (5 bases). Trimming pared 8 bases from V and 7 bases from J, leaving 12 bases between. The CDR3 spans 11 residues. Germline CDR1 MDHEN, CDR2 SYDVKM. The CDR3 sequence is CASGSLGEQYF. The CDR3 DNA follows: TGTGCCAGCGGGAGCTTGGGAGAGCAGTACTTC.

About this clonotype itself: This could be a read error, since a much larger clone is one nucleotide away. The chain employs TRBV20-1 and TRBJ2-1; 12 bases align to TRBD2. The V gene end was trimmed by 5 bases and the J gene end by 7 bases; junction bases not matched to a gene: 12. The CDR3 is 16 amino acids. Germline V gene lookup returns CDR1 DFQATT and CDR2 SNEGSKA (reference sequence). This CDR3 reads CSAPFRLAGAENEQFF. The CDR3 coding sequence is TGCAGTGCTCCTTTTAGACTAGCGGGGGCCGAGAATGAGCAGTTCTTC.

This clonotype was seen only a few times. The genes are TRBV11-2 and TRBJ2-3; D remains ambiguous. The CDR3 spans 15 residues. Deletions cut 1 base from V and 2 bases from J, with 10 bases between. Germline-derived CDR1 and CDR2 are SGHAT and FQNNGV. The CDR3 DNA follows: TGTGCCAGCAGCTTAGGTGCCCGTAACACAGATACGCAGTATTTT. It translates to CASSLGARNTDTQYF.

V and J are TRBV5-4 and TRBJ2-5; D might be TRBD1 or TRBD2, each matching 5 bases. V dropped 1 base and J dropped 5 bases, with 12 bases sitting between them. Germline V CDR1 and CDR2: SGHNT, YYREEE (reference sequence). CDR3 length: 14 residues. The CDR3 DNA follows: TGTGCCAGCAGCTTGAAGGGGCCGGGGGAGACCCAGTACTTC. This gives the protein CASSLKGPGETQYF.

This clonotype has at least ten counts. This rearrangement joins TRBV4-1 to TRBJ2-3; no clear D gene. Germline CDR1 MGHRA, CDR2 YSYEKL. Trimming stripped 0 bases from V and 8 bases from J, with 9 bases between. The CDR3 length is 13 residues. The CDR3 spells CASSQDDRSTQYF. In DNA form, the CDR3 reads TGCGCCAGCAGCCAAGACGACCGGAGTACGCAGTATTTT.

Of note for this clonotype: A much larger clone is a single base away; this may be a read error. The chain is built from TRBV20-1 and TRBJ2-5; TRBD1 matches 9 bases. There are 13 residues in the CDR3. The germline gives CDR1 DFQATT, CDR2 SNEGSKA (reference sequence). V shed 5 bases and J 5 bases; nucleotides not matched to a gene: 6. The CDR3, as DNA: TGCAGTGCTTCCTGGACAGGGGCTGAGACCCAGTACTTC. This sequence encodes CSASWTGAETQYF.

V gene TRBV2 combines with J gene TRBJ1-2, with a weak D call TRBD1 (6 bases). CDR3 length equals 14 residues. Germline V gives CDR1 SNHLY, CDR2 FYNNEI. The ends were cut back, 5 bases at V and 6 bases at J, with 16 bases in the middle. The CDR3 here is CASSKQGMGDGYTF. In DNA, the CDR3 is TGTGCCAGCAGTAAACAGGGTATGGGGGATGGCTACACCTTC.

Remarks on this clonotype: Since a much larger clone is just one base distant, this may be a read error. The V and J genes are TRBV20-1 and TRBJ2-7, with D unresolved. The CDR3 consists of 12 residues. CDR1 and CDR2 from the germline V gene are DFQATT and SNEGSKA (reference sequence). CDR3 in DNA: TGCAGTGCTAGAGCAGATTCCTACGAGCATTACGTC. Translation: CSARADSYEHYV.

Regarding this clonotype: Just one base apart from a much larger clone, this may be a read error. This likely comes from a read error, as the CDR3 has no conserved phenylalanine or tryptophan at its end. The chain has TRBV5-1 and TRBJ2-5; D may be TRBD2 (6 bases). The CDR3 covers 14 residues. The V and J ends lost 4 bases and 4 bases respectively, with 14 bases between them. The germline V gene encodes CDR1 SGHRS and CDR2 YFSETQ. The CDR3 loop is CASSKTDGGETQYL. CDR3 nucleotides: TGCGCCAGCAGCAAAACCGACGGGGGAGAGACCCAGTACCTC.

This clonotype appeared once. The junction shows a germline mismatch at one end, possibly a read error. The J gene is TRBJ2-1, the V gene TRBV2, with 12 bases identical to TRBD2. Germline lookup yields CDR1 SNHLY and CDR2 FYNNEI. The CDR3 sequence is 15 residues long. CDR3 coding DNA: TGTGCCAGCAGTCCGCTAGCGGGAGGGTACAATGAGCAGCTCTTC. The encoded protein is CASSPLAGGYNEQLF.

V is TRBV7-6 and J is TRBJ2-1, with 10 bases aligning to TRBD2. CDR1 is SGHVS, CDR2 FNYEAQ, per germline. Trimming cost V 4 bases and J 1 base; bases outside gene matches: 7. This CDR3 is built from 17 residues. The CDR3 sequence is CASSSPTGLASYNEQFF. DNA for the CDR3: TGTGCCAGCAGCTCGCCGACGGGACTAGCGTCCTACAATGAGCAGTTCTTC.

CDR3 DNA: TGTGCCAGCAGTGTACGGGTTCGGGCCGGGGAGCTGTTTTTT. Translated, it gives CASSVRVRAGELFF. The V gene is TRBV2, the J gene TRBJ2-2; D not certain. V was shortened by 4 bases and J by 6 bases, with 12 bases between the two germline ends. CDR3 length: 14 amino acids. CDR1 and CDR2 from the germline V gene are SNHLY and FYNNEI.

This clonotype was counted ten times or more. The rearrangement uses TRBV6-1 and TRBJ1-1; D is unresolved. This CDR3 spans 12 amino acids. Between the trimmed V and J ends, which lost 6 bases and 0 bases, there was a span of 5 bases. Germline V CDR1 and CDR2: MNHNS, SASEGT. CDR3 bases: TGTGCCAGCAGCCGGGTGAACACTGAAGCTTTCTTT. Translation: CASSRVNTEAFF.

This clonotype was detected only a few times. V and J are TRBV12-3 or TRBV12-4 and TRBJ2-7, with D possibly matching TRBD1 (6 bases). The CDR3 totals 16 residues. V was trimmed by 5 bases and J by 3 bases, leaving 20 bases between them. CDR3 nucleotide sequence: TGTGCCAGCAGTCCCCGAGGGGGTCAAGGGGGCTACGAGCAGTACTTC. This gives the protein CASSPRGGQGGYEQYF.

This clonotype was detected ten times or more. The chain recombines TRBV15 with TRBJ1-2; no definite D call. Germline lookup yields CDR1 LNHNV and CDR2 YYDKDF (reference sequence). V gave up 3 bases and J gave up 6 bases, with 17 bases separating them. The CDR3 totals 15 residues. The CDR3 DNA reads TGTGCCACCAGCAGTCTTTACAAGGTTCCCGATGGCTACACCTTC. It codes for CATSSLYKVPDGYTF.

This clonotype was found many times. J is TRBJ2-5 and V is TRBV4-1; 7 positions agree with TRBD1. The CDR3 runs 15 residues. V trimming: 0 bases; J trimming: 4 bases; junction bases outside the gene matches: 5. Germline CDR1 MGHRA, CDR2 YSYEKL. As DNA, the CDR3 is TGCGCCAGCAGCCAAGATAACAGGGGAAGAGAGACCCAGTACTTC. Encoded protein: CASSQDNRGRETQYF.

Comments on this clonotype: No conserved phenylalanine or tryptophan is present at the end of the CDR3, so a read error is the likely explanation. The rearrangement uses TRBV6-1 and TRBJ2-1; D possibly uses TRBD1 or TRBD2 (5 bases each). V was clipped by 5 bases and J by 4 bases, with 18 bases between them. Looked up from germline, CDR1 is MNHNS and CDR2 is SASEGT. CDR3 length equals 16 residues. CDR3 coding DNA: TGTGCCAGCAGTAGATACCGGGACCACTCATACAATGAGCAGTTCCTC. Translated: CASSRYRDHSYNEQFL.

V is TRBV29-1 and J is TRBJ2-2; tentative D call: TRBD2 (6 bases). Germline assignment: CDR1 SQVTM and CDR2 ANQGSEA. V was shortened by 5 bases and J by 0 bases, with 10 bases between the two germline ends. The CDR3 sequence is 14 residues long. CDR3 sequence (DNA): TGCAGCGTTCTGGCGGGGCCGAACACCGGGGAGCTGTTTTTT. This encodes CSVLAGPNTGELFF.

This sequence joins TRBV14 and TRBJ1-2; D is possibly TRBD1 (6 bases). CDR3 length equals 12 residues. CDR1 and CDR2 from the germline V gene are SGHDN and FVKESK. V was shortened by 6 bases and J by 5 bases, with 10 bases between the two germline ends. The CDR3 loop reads CASSRDTYGYTF. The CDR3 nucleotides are TGTGCCAGCAGTCGGGACACTTATGGCTACACCTTC.

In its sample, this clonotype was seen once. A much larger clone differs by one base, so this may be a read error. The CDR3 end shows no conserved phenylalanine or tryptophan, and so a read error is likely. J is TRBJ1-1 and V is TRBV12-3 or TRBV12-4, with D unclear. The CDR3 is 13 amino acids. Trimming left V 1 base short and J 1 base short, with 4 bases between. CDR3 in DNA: TGTGCCAGCAGTTTAGGGGCGAACACTGAAGCTTTCCTT. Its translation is CASSLGANTEAFL.

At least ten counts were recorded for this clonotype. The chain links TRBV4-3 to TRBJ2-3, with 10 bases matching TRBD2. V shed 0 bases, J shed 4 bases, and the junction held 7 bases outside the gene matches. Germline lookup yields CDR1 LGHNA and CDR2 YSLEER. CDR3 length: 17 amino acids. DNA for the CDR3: TGCGCCAGCAGCCAAGATACGCCTAGCGGGAGCGCAGATACGCAGTATTTT. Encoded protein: CASSQDTPSGSADTQYF.

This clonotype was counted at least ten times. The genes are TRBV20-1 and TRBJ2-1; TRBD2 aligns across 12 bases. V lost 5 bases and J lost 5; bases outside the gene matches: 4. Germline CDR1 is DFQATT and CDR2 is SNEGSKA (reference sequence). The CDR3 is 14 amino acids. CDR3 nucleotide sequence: TGCAGTGCTCGGACTAGCGGGACGAACAATGAGCAGTTCTTC. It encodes CSARTSGTNNEQFF.

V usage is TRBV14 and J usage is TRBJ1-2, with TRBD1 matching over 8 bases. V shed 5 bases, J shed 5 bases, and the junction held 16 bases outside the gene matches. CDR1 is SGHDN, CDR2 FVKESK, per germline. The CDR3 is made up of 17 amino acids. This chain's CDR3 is CASSLLHGTGGVYGYTF. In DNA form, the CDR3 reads TGTGCCAGCAGCTTATTACATGGGACAGGAGGAGTTTATGGCTACACCTTC.

CDR3 protein: CASSLRPNNQPQHF. The CDR3 DNA reads as TGCGCCAGCAGCTTGCGTCCTAACAATCAGCCCCAGCATTTT. The chain carries TRBV5-1 and TRBJ1-5, with D uncertain. CDR3 length: 14 residues. CDR1 and CDR2 (germline): SGHRS, YFSETQ. Trimming pared 1 base from V and 3 bases from J, leaving 8 bases between.

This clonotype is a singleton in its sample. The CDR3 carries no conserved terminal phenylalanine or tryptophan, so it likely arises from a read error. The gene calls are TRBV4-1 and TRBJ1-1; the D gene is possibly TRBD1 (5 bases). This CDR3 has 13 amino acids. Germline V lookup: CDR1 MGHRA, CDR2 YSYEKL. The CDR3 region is CASTWGMNAEAFL. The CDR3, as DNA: TGCGCCAGCACTTGGGGGATGAACGCTGAAGCTTTCCTT.

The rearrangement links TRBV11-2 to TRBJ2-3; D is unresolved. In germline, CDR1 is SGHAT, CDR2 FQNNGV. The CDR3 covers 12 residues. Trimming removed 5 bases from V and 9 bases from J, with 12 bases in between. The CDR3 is CASSLSLTTQYF. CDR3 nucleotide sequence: TGTGCCAGCAGCCTCAGTTTGACCACGCAGTATTTT.

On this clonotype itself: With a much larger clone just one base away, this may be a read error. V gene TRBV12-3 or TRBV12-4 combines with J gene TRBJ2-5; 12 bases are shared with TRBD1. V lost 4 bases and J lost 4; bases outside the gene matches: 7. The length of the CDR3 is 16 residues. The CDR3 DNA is TGTGCCAGCAGTTCCCGGGACAGGGGGCGGCGAGAGACCCAGTACTTC. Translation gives CASSSRDRGRRETQYF.